These 17 T cell receptor beta chains share one sample of origin, sequenced in a study of blood T cell repertoires in COVID-19. Some clones are missing from TCRdb's copy, which holds only in-frame ones; the method was immunoSEQ multiplex PCR. This table has a few hundred thousand clones, roughly 90% appearing once. The specimen sequenced was PBMCs or T cells enriched from blood (not recorded which). The receptors derive from a woman younger than 45 who had been exposed to COVID-19.

This chain links TRBV18 with TRBJ2-7, with 8 bases that match TRBD1. The V and J ends lost 2 bases and 3 bases, in that order; junction bases with no gene match: 6. CDR3 length: 15 amino acids. CDR1 is KGHSH and CDR2 is LQKENI in the germline V gene. Here the CDR3 reads CASSPRQGARYEQYF. The CDR3 nucleotides are TGTGCCAGCTCACCAAGGCAGGGGGCGCGCTACGAGCAGTACTTC.

The chain links TRBV2 to TRBJ1-5; weak D call: TRBD1 (5 bases). Trimming pared 0 bases from V and 0 bases from J, leaving 9 bases between. The CDR3 totals 16 residues. Germline V CDR1 and CDR2: SNHLY, FYNNEI. CDR3 loop: CASSEADSHSNQPQHF. Here the CDR3 DNA reads TGTGCCAGCAGTGAAGCCGACAGTCATAGCAATCAGCCCCAGCATTTT. Drawing the rest from reference TRBV2 and TRBJ1-5, the complete variable domain is EPEVTQTPSHQVTQMGQEVILRCVPISNHLYFYWYRQILGQKVEFLVSFYNNEISEKSEIFDDQFSVERPDGSNFTLKIRSTKLEDSAMYFCASSEADSHSNQPQHFGDGTRLSIL.

The chain is built from TRBV5-1 and TRBJ1-1; 7 bases map to TRBD1. CDR1 is SGHRS and CDR2 is YFSETQ in the germline V gene. V shed 1 base, J shed 5 bases, and the junction held 5 bases outside the gene matches. The CDR3 sequence is 14 residues long. DNA for the CDR3: TGCGCCAGCAGCTTGAGTGGGGGACAGACTGAAGCTTTCTTT. It yields the protein CASSLSGGQTEAFF.

The chain uses TRBV19 and TRBJ2-2; tentative D call: TRBD1 (6 bases). Germline V gives CDR1 LNHDA, CDR2 SQIVND (reference sequence). The CDR3 spans 14 residues. V was pared by 6 bases and J by 5 bases, with 13 bases between. CDR3 bases: TGTGCCAGTAGCAGGGGATTAGGGACCGGGGAGCTGTTTTTT. This sequence encodes CASSRGLGTGELFF.

This clone was observed a few times. The chain is built from TRBV7-2 and TRBJ2-1; 7 bases map to TRBD1. Per germline, CDR1 SGHTA and CDR2 FQGNSA. The CDR3 loop spans 15 amino acids. J lost 10 bases, V lost 4 bases, and 13 bases had no gene match. The CDR3 region is CASSYTAGGQWEQFF. The CDR3 DNA sequence: TGTGCCAGCAGCTACACGGCTGGGGGACAGTGGGAGCAGTTCTTC.

This chain connects TRBV7-6 to TRBJ1-1; 7 positions match TRBD1. This CDR3 spans 15 amino acids. Losses at the gene ends were 3 bases for V and 1 base for J; bases not matched to a gene: 5. Germline V gives CDR1 SGHVS, CDR2 FNYEAQ. CDR3 in DNA: TGTGCCAGCAGCTTGACAGGGCTGGGGAACACTGAAGCTTTCTTT. It translates to CASSLTGLGNTEAFF. The complete variable domain, with remaining parts taken from reference TRBV7-6 and TRBJ1-1, reads GAGVSQSPRYKVTKRGQDVALRCDPISGHVSLYWYRQALGQGPEFLTYFNYEAQQDKSGLPNDRFSAERPEGSISTLTIQRTEQRDSAMYRCASSLTGLGNTEAFFGQGTRLTVV.

The chain has TRBV12-5 and TRBJ1-2, with D maybe TRBD1 (6 bases). This CDR3 has 14 amino acids. V was pared by 6 bases and J by 4 bases, with 15 bases between. The V gene's germline CDR1 is LGHNT and CDR2 FRNRAP. CDR3 loop: CASGPTGETYGYTF. DNA of the CDR3: TGTGCTAGTGGCCCGACAGGCGAAACCTATGGCTACACCTTC.

The chain combines TRBV3-1 (or the pseudogene TRBV3-2) with TRBJ1-2; TRBD1 is a possible D gene (5 bases). Deletions cut 6 bases from V and 5 bases from J, with 19 bases between. The length of the CDR3 is 15 residues. Looked up from germline, CDR1 is LGHDT and CDR2 is YNNKEL (reference sequence). CDR3 in amino acids: CASSHAGRVFYGYTF. The DNA for the CDR3 is TGTGCCAGCAGTCACGCCGGCAGGGTCTTTTATGGCTACACCTTC.

The rearrangement joins TRBV19 to TRBJ1-2, with 9 bases aligning to TRBD1. The germline V gene has CDR1 LNHDA and CDR2 SQIVND (reference sequence). V lost 9 bases, J lost 6 bases, and 2 bases stayed unmatched. The CDR3 has 11 residues. CDR3 in amino acids: CASRQGDGYTF. The CDR3 nucleotides are TGTGCCAGCAGACAGGGGGATGGCTACACCTTC.

The V and J genes are TRBV7-2 and TRBJ1-5; maybe TRBD1 (6 bases). Germline lookup yields CDR1 SGHTA and CDR2 FQGNSA. Deletions cut 4 bases from V and 4 bases from J, with 8 bases between. The CDR3 sequence is 13 residues long. The CDR3 DNA follows: TGTGCCAGCAGCTCTACAGGGAATCAGCCCCAGCATTTT. Translated, it gives CASSSTGNQPQHF.

A single count supports this clone. The chain recombines TRBV12-3 or TRBV12-4 with TRBJ1-5, with D maybe TRBD1 (5 bases). The CDR3 totals 13 residues. V was trimmed by 7 bases and J by 11 bases, leaving 18 bases between them. CDR3 protein: CASTFRAGLAQHF. CDR3 coding DNA: TGTGCCAGCACTTTTCGTGCAGGGCTAGCCCAGCATTTT.

The gene calls are TRBV19 and TRBJ2-5; D is perhaps TRBD1 (6 bases). CDR3 length: 14 amino acids. Trimming took off 7 bases at V and 5 bases at J, with 17 bases between the two ends. The germline CDR1 and CDR2 sequences are LNHDA and SQIVND (reference sequence). The CDR3 is CASTATGSSETQYF. The CDR3 DNA follows: TGTGCCAGTACCGCTACAGGGTCCAGCGAGACCCAGTACTTC.

The V and J genes are TRBV19 and TRBJ2-4, with D perhaps TRBD1 (6 bases). With 0 bases removed from V and 6 bases from J, the gap between germline ends came to 12 bases. CDR1 is LNHDA, CDR2 SQIVND, per germline (reference sequence). The CDR3 is made up of 15 amino acids. This CDR3 is CASSIEQGTRNIQYF. The CDR3 DNA reads TGTGCCAGTAGTATAGAACAGGGAACCAGAAACATTCAGTACTTC.

This clone was seen more than once but under ten times. The genes are TRBV6-5 and TRBJ1-1; no reliable D call. V gave up 6 bases and J gave up 1 base, with 9 bases separating them. Per germline, CDR1 MNHEY and CDR2 SVGAGI. The CDR3 spans 13 residues. DNA for the CDR3: TGTGCCAGCAGCCACAGAGAGAACACTGAAGCTTTCTTT. It translates to CASSHRENTEAFF.

The chain joins TRBV29-1 to TRBJ1-1, with TRBD1 matching 7 bases. Per the germline V gene, CDR1 is SQVTM and CDR2 is ANQGSEA. The CDR3 is 13 amino acids. V dropped 6 bases and J dropped 5; count of bases not matched to a gene: 9. Written as DNA, the CDR3 is TGCAGCGTACCGGGACAGCTGAGGACTGAAGCTTTCTTT. This encodes CSVPGQLRTEAFF.

The chain recombines TRBV24-1 with TRBJ2-6; tentatively, D is TRBD1 (6 bases). With 3 bases removed from V and 0 bases from J, the gap between germline ends came to 11 bases. The CDR3 loop spans 17 amino acids. The germline V gene has CDR1 KGHDR and CDR2 SFDVKD. This CDR3 is CATSDGLGHSGANVLTF. As DNA, the CDR3 is TGTGCCACCAGTGATGGACTGGGACACTCTGGGGCCAACGTCCTGACTTTC.

This chain joins TRBV2 and TRBJ1-3; D remains ambiguous. This CDR3 contains 15 residues. V dropped 1 base and J dropped 7 bases, with 14 bases sitting between them. Germline V lookup: CDR1 SNHLY, CDR2 FYNNEI. CDR3 DNA: TGTGCCAGCAGTGAAGTACAGTGGCTCGGTAACACCATATATTTT. Protein sequence: CASSEVQWLGNTIYF.